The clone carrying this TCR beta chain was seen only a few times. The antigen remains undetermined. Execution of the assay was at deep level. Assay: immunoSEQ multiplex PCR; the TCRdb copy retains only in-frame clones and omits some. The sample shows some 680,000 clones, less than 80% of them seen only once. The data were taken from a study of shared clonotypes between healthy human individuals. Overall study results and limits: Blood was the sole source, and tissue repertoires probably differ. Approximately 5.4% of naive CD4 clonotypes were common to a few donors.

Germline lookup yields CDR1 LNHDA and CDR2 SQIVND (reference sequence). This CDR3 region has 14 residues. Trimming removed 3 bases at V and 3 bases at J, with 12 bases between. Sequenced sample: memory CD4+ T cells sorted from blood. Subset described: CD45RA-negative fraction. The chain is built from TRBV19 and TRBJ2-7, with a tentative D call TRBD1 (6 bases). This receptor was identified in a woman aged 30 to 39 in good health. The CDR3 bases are TGTGCCAGTAGTATCCAGGGGCCCTACTACGAGCAGTACTTC. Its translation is CASSIQGPYYEQYF.